Here is one TCR beta chain with its context. What it recognizes is unknown. The sample is drawn from a study of OX40 agonist ivuxolimab in advanced cancers. The repertoire was sequenced with immunoSEQ multiplex PCR; TCRdb's copy has only in-frame clones and lacks some. The sample yields 30,000 to 45,000 clones, around 89% seen once. The study, taken as a whole, reports: Among the lowest peripheral clonal expansion occurred in 0.1-3.0 mg/kg partial responders.

This CDR3 comprises 16 residues. V lost 2 bases and J lost 6, with 19 bases in between. The germline gives CDR1 SGHNT, CDR2 YYREEE (reference sequence). Sample: CD4+ or CD8+ T cells sorted from blood, taken in a trial of the OX40 agonist ivuxolimab. The receptor was isolated from an adult with an advanced solid tumor such as melanoma, head and neck, liver or kidney cancer. The V and J genes are TRBV5-4 and TRBJ2-3, with D tentatively TRBD1 (7 bases). The CDR3 DNA sequence: TGTGCCAGCAGCTTCGCCTGGACAGGACGGGGGGATACGCAGTATTTT. Its protein is CASSFAWTGRGDTQYF.